These 15 T cell receptor beta chains were sequenced from one sample in a study of glioma-infiltrating T cells after dendritic cell vaccination. The data were produced by immunoSEQ multiplex PCR, yet TCRdb's version contains in-frame clones alone and is incomplete. The sample includes 95,000 or so clones, approximately 81% of them seen just once. The sequences come from blood, collected before dendritic cell vaccination. These receptors came from a human donor with glioblastoma.

A note on this clone: The DNA is omitted, as the CDR3 cannot be located on it reliably, and the CDR3 follows TCRdb's listing. The rearrangement uses TRBV21-1 and TRBJ1-5; the DNA was not used to check the table's D call, TRBD1. TRBV21-1 is annotated as a pseudogene. Termini included, the CDR3 measures 16 amino acids. The CDR3 loop reads CASSKIFAQGNQPQHF.

The chain carries TRBV6-5 and TRBJ1-1, with D perhaps TRBD1 (6 bases). The CDR3 consists of 14 residues. Germline V gene lookup returns CDR1 MNHEY and CDR2 SVGAGI. Trimming pared 7 bases from V and 3 bases from J, leaving 15 bases between. The CDR3 loop is CASTPTGMHTEAFF. The CDR3 DNA follows: TGTGCCAGCACCCCTACAGGGATGCACACTGAAGCTTTCTTT.

The chain joins TRBV6-5 to TRBJ1-2, with 9 nucleotides matching TRBD1. Germline V gives CDR1 MNHEY, CDR2 SVGAGI. This CDR3 region has 13 residues. V lost 6 bases and J lost 5; bases outside the gene matches: 4. The CDR3 spells CASRTGGLYGYTF. CDR3 DNA: TGTGCCAGCAGGACAGGGGGTTTATATGGCTACACCTTC.

This clone was seen a few times. V and J are TRBV5-1 and TRBJ2-7, with D hard to call. This CDR3 is 14 amino acids long. CDR1 and CDR2 (germline): SGHRS, YFSETQ. V lost 3 bases, J lost 3 bases, and 13 bases lay in between. CDR3: CASSSLPALYEQYF. CDR3 in DNA: TGCGCCAGCAGCTCACTTCCTGCACTCTACGAGCAGTACTTC.

This clone was observed a handful of times. The V gene is TRBV5-6, the J gene TRBJ2-3; tentative D call: TRBD2 (7 bases). V lost 3 bases, J lost 3 bases, and 20 bases lay in between. Germline assignment: CDR1 SGHDT and CDR2 YYEEEE. The CDR3 totals 17 residues. The CDR3 nucleotides read TGTGCCAGCAGCTCTGGGGGGGGCGGTACTATTACAGATACGCAGTATTTT. It codes for CASSSGGGGTITDTQYF.

Concerning this clone: One end of the junction does not line up with germline, which may come from a read error. This sequence joins TRBV6-5 and TRBJ2-7; 10 bases map to TRBD2. This CDR3 has 14 residues. Germline V gene lookup returns CDR1 MNHEY and CDR2 SVGAGI. This chain's CDR3 is CAGSHLAGVGEQYF. The DNA of the CDR3 is TGTGCCGGCAGCCACCTAGCGGGGGTGGGCGAGCAGTACTTC.

The V call is TRBV20-1, the J call TRBJ2-3; weak D call: TRBD2 (5 bases). This CDR3 is built from 11 residues. Germline CDR1 reads DFQATT; CDR2 reads SNEGSKA (reference sequence). Trimming stripped 7 bases from V and 2 bases from J, with 7 bases between. The CDR3 DNA sequence: TGCAGTGTGCGGGTCACAGATACGCAGTATTTT. Translated, it gives CSVRVTDTQYF.

The chain combines TRBV25-1 with TRBJ1-5; 10 bases map to TRBD1. This CDR3 is built from 16 residues. J was trimmed by 10 bases and V by 1 base; bases with no gene match: 10. From germline, CDR1 is MGHDK and CDR2 SYGVNS. DNA for the CDR3: TGTGCCAGCAGTGAATCGACAGGGGGCCAATATGGTCCCCAGCATTTT. Translated, it gives CASSESTGGQYGPQHF.

This clone is a singleton in its sample. The rearrangement links TRBV5-6 to TRBJ2-7, with TRBD2 identical over 7 bases. CDR1 is SGHDT, CDR2 YYEEEE, per germline. This CDR3 contains 13 residues. The J segment lost 3 bases and the V segment lost 7 bases, leaving 7 bases of the junction unmatched. The CDR3 sequence is CASRRGGVYEQYF. The CDR3 DNA is TGTGCCAGCCGGCGGGGAGGGGTCTACGAGCAGTACTTC.

This chain joins TRBV6-6 and TRBJ1-1, with a possible D match to TRBD1 (5 bases). There are 12 residues in the CDR3. Trimming removed 2 bases from V and 8 bases from J, with 9 bases in between. CDR1 and CDR2 from the germline V gene are MNHNY and SVGAGI (reference sequence). The CDR3 loop reads CASSYGGAEAFF. The CDR3 DNA reads as TGTGCCAGCAGTTACGGCGGGGCAGAAGCTTTCTTT.

V gene TRBV5-1 combines with J gene TRBJ2-7; possibly TRBD2 for D (5 bases). CDR3 length equals 15 residues. V was trimmed by 2 bases and J by 0 bases, leaving 12 bases between them. Germline-derived CDR1 and CDR2 are SGHRS and YFSETQ. CDR3 in DNA: TGCGCCAGCAGCTTACCGGAGGCCCCCTCCTACGAGCAGTACTTC. As protein: CASSLPEAPSYEQYF.

This clone has more than one count but fewer than ten. The V and J genes are TRBV19 and TRBJ2-3; 12 bases map to TRBD2. Germline V gives CDR1 LNHDA, CDR2 SQIVND (reference sequence). CDR3 size: 16 residues. The ends lost 6 bases at V and 5 bases at J; junction bases unmatched: 9. CDR3 coding DNA: TGTGCCAGTAGCCGGACTAGCGGGATTGGTGGAGATACGCAGTATTTT. Translation: CASSRTSGIGGDTQYF.

This chain connects TRBV25-1 to TRBJ2-7, with no clear D. Trimming cost V 3 bases and J 3 bases, with 9 bases left between them. CDR1 and CDR2 (germline): MGHDK, SYGVNS. The length of the CDR3 is 13 residues. The CDR3 sequence is CASSDQANYEQYF. In DNA, the CDR3 is TGTGCCAGCAGTGATCAGGCCAACTACGAGCAGTACTTC.

V usage is TRBV18 and J usage is TRBJ1-2, with TRBD1 identical over 7 bases. Germline lookup yields CDR1 KGHSH and CDR2 LQKENI. The CDR3 length is 15 residues. The trim removed 4 bases at V and 8 bases at J, leaving 13 bases unmatched. The CDR3 reads CASSHGTANSGGYTF. CDR3 nucleotide sequence: TGTGCCAGCTCACATGGGACAGCCAATTCGGGAGGCTACACCTTC.

The gene calls are TRBV5-1 and TRBJ2-1; possible D gene TRBD1, 6 bases. Germline-derived CDR1 and CDR2 are SGHRS and YFSETQ. The CDR3 totals 16 residues. Deletions cut 0 bases from V and 2 bases from J, with 12 bases between. CDR3 sequence reads: CASSLGAGDTYNEQFF. As DNA, the CDR3 is TGCGCCAGCAGCTTGGGGGCAGGGGACACCTACAATGAGCAGTTCTTC.